This T cell receptor beta chain was sequenced for a study of T cells after yellow fever vaccination. The germline gives CDR1 SGHAT, CDR2 FQNNGV. The V end lost 5 bases, the J end lost 4 bases, and 9 bases lay between the germline ends. The CDR3 has 12 amino acids. General study points: Contaminating bulk clonotypes could be abundant in FACS-sorted repertoires.

This clonotype has at least ten counts. What it recognizes is unknown. Universal primer sites and UMIs were introduced during 5'RACE template-switching synthesis of TCR cDNA. A single record per CDR3 protein comes from TCRdb applying MiXCR to the 5' RACE reads. Of over 300,000 distinct CDR3 sequences in the sample, around 7% were seen once. The material sequenced was PBMCs, taken 45 days after the first yellow fever vaccination. The source of this sequence is a man in his late teens or twenties who received the YFV17D yellow fever vaccine. J is TRBJ2-7 and V is TRBV11-2; D may match TRBD1 or TRBD2 (5 bases each). This CDR3 reads CASSLREYEQYF. CDR3 nucleotide sequence: TGTGCCAGCAGCCTCAGGGAGTACGAGCAGTACTTC.